The 28 T cell receptor beta chains below come from one sample, sequenced in a study of T cells in Graves' hyperthyroidism and ophthalmopathy. Amplification of TCR beta CDR3 regions used RNA as the template. When the TCR CDR3 underwent first-round RT-PCR, the HTBI primer set was used. Via MiXCR, TCRdb re-called the multiplex PCR reads, giving one row per CDR3 protein. The table records roughly 380,000 distinct CDR3 sequences, around 15% of them present only once. The source material was blood. These receptors all stem from a woman between 18 and 29 years old with Graves' hyperthyroidism.

V is TRBV7-2 and J is TRBJ2-2; 12 bases align to TRBD2. The ends lost 5 bases at V and 7 bases at J; junction bases unmatched: 5. CDR1 and CDR2 (germline): SGHTA, FQGNSA. CDR3 size: 15 residues. The CDR3 sequence: CASSPRTSGIGELFF. The CDR3 DNA follows: TGTGCCAGCAGCCCCCGGACTAGCGGGATCGGGGAGCTGTTTTTT.

The rearrangement links TRBV11-2 to TRBJ2-7; 8 bases align to TRBD1. CDR1 and CDR2 from the germline V gene are SGHAT and FQNNGV. CDR3 size: 13 residues. V shed 4 bases, J shed 7 bases, and the junction held 6 bases outside the gene matches. CDR3 coding DNA: TGTGCCAGCAGCTCGGACAGGGTGGGGGAGCAGTACTTC. Its protein is CASSSDRVGEQYF.

A word on this clonotype: This sequence may be a read error, since a much larger clone differs from it by one base. The missing conserved phenylalanine or tryptophan at the end of this CDR3 makes a read error likely. The chain is built from TRBV10-3 and TRBJ1-2, with D possibly being TRBD1 (6 bases). This CDR3 is built from 15 residues. CDR1 and CDR2 from the germline V gene are ENHRY and SYGVKD. Trimming took 8 bases from V and 6 from J, leaving 22 bases between them. CDR3: CAIQSRDKRLDGYTS. The CDR3 DNA sequence: TGTGCCATCCAATCCCGGGACAAAAGGTTGGATGGCTACACCTCC.

The V call is TRBV7-8, the J call TRBJ2-6; D perhaps matches TRBD2 (5 bases). CDR3 length equals 16 residues. V lost 0 bases and J 1 base, leaving 7 bases between the germline ends. Germline lookup yields CDR1 SGHVS and CDR2 FQNEAQ. The CDR3 DNA sequence: TGTGCCAGCAGCTTAGCGCGGAGGTCTGGGGCCAACGTCCTGACTTTC. It is translated as CASSLARRSGANVLTF. The whole variable domain, remainder taken from reference TRBV7-8 and TRBJ2-6, is GAGVSQSPRYKVAKRGQDVALRCDPISGHVSLFWYQQALGQGPEFLTYFQNEAQLDKSGLPSDRFFAERPEGSVSTLKIQRTQQEDSAVYLCASSLARRSGANVLTFGAGSRLTVL.

The chain couples TRBV27 to TRBJ1-2; D is perhaps TRBD1 (5 bases). Germline-derived CDR1 and CDR2 are MNHEY and SMNVEV (reference sequence). This CDR3 comprises 15 residues. V gave up 0 bases and J gave up 4 bases, with 12 bases separating them. The CDR3: CASSLSNPGGYGYTF. CDR3 coding DNA: TGTGCCAGCAGTTTATCGAATCCGGGGGGCTATGGCTACACCTTC.

This clonotype was seen more than once but under ten times. The chain joins TRBV29-1 to TRBJ1-1; no clear D gene. The CDR3 is 15 amino acids. Germline-derived CDR1 and CDR2 are SQVTM and ANQGSEA. The ends were cut back, 0 bases at V and 4 bases at J, with 15 bases in the middle. The CDR3 bases are TGCAGCGTTGAAGATTTCGGCCAGGAGGGCACTGAAGCTTTCTTT. Its translation is CSVEDFGQEGTEAFF.

Many counts were recorded for this clonotype. V and J are TRBV30 and TRBJ1-2, with D uncertain. Trimming shortened V by 8 bases and J by 4 bases, and 20 bases separated the two germline ends. CDR1 and CDR2 (germline): GTSNPN, SVGIG (reference sequence). The CDR3 consists of 14 residues. CDR3 residues: CAGEPILGGYGYTF. DNA for the CDR3: TGTGCCGGTGAACCGATCCTCGGCGGCTATGGCTACACCTTC.

This clonotype was counted only a few times. The chain uses TRBV4-3 and TRBJ1-5; 7 positions agree with TRBD1. V lost 4 bases and J lost 5; bases outside the gene matches: 8. This CDR3 region has 15 residues. The germline V gene has CDR1 LGHNA and CDR2 YSLEER. The CDR3 loop reads CASSRTTGEYQPQHF. The CDR3 DNA sequence: TGCGCCAGCAGCCGAACTACAGGGGAATATCAGCCCCAGCATTTT.

This clonotype showed up many times. The chain recombines TRBV18 with TRBJ1-1; 11 nucleotides align to TRBD1. Germline CDR1 and CDR2: KGHSH and LQKENI. J was trimmed by 3 bases and V by 8 bases; bases with no gene match: 2. This CDR3 has 13 residues. Here the CDR3 DNA reads TGTGCCAGCCGGGGACAGGGGGACACTGAAGCTTTCTTT. Encoded protein: CASRGQGDTEAFF.

As concerns this clonotype: A read error may account for a junction end that differs from germline. CDR3 residues: CASSYAGDYEQYF. DNA for the CDR3: TGTGCTAGCAGTTATGCGGGGGACTACGAGCAGTACTTC. The V gene is TRBV6-5, the J gene TRBJ2-7, with 7 nucleotides matching TRBD2. CDR1 is MNHEY and CDR2 is SVGAGI in the germline V gene. This CDR3 has 13 residues.

V gene TRBV6-2 or TRBV6-3 combines with J gene TRBJ2-7, with TRBD1 identical over 8 bases. J lost 5 bases, V lost 4 bases, and 4 bases had no gene match. Germline CDR1 and CDR2: MNHEY and SVGEGT. The CDR3 runs to 13 residues. The CDR3 region is CASSWPGGDEQYF. The CDR3 coding sequence is TGTGCCAGCAGTTGGCCAGGGGGCGACGAGCAGTACTTC.

Only a few counts were recorded for this clonotype. The chain links TRBV19 to TRBJ2-5, with D possibly TRBD2 on 6 matching bases. The CDR3 consists of 13 residues. With 2 bases removed from V and 4 bases from J, the gap between germline ends came to 8 bases. Germline assignment: CDR1 LNHDA and CDR2 SQIVND (reference sequence). In nucleotides, the CDR3 is TGTGCCAGTAGTATACCAGCGGGAGAGACCCAGTACTTC. This translates into CASSIPAGETQYF.

This clonotype has a count of ten or more. V usage is TRBV11-2 and J usage is TRBJ2-3; TRBD1 aligns across 10 bases. Unmatched junction bases numbered 8, after V lost 7 bases and J lost 4 bases. The germline V gene encodes CDR1 SGHAT and CDR2 FQNNGV. The CDR3 extends over 15 amino acids. This CDR3 is CASNWGQGSADTQYF. The DNA of the CDR3 is TGTGCCAGCAACTGGGGACAGGGGAGCGCAGATACGCAGTATTTT.

This clonotype has more than one count but fewer than ten. An end of the junction differs from the germline gene, which may be a read error. The chain recombines TRBV7-7 with TRBJ2-5; the match to TRBD1 covers 7 bases. This CDR3 has 14 amino acids. From germline, CDR1 is SSHAT and CDR2 FNYEAQ (reference sequence). The CDR3 nucleotides are TGTGCTAGCAGCACGGGGACAGCCCACGAGACCCAGTACTTC. Its protein product is CASSTGTAHETQYF.

This clonotype was seen more than once but under ten times. CDR3 protein: CASSLRGYQPQHF. Here the CDR3 DNA reads TGTGCCAGCAGTTTGAGGGGATATCAGCCCCAGCATTTT. The chain recombines TRBV27 with TRBJ1-5; D might be TRBD1 (5 bases). The CDR3 contains 13 residues. V was cut by 3 bases and J by 5 bases, with 8 bases left in between. Germline CDR1 and CDR2: MNHEY and SMNVEV (reference sequence).

This clonotype was seen once. The junction departs from germline at one end; a sequencing error may be responsible. V and J are TRBV6-2 or TRBV6-3 and TRBJ2-3; maybe TRBD2 (6 bases). The germline V gene has CDR1 MNHEY and CDR2 SVGEGT. The CDR3 length is 16 residues. CDR3 in DNA: TGTGCCAGCAGTAACTCAGGAGGGTCCCCCACAGATACGCAGTATTTT. Protein product: CASSNSGGSPTDTQYF.

This clonotype was counted only a few times. The chain employs TRBV7-9 and TRBJ2-1; 7 positions agree with TRBD1. The germline V gene has CDR1 SEHNR and CDR2 FQNEAQ (reference sequence). This CDR3 has 14 amino acids. J lost 5 bases, V lost 7 bases, and 8 bases had no gene match. CDR3 amino acids: CASNAGTADNEQFF. The DNA for the CDR3 is TGTGCCAGCAACGCCGGGACAGCTGACAATGAGCAGTTCTTC.

This clonotype occurred many times. The V gene is TRBV10-3, the J gene TRBJ2-3, with D possibly being TRBD2 (6 bases). This CDR3 comprises 15 residues. Germline V lookup: CDR1 ENHRY, CDR2 SYGVKD. Trimming removed 3 bases from V and 2 bases from J, with 12 bases in between. The CDR3 DNA reads TGTGCCATCAGTGACCTCGGCGGGACCACAGATACGCAGTATTTT. Amino acids: CAISDLGGTTDTQYF.

This chain uses TRBV6-2 or TRBV6-3 with TRBJ1-6, with 9 bases aligning to TRBD1. The junction had 3 bases not matched to a gene; V was cut back by 2 bases and J by 7 bases. The CDR3 sequence is 15 residues long. Per the germline V gene, CDR1 is MNHEY and CDR2 is SVGEGT. Written as DNA, the CDR3 is TGTGCCAGCAGTTACGGCGGACAGGGGAATTCACCCCTCCACTTT. Residues: CASSYGGQGNSPLHF.

J is TRBJ1-4 and V is TRBV7-3; D gene uncertain. The ends were cut back, 5 bases at V and 4 bases at J, with 14 bases in the middle. CDR3 length equals 15 residues. In germline, CDR1 is SGHTA, CDR2 FQGTGA. The CDR3: CASSVGKGGNEKLFF. In DNA, the CDR3 is TGTGCCAGCAGCGTAGGGAAGGGCGGTAATGAAAAACTGTTTTTT.

This clonotype was seen repeatedly, ten times or more. This chain links TRBV20-1 with TRBJ2-1, with 10 bases matching TRBD2. This CDR3 is built from 17 residues. The V and J ends lost 0 bases and 4 bases, in that order; junction bases with no gene match: 9. Per the germline V gene, CDR1 is DFQATT and CDR2 is SNEGSKA (reference sequence). The chain's CDR3 is CSARDSGLAGVYNEQFF. The CDR3 bases are TGCAGTGCTAGAGATTCGGGCCTAGCGGGAGTGTACAATGAGCAGTTCTTC.

On this clonotype itself: This may be a read error, as it is one base from a much larger clone. The chain joins TRBV6-1 to TRBJ2-1, with TRBD2 identical over 7 bases. This CDR3 is built from 15 residues. Germline CDR1 reads MNHNS; CDR2 reads SASEGT. CDR3 coding DNA: TGTGCCAGCAGGACCCTAGCGGAGAGCTACAATGAGCAGTCCTTC. It codes for CASRTLAESYNEQSF.

At least ten counts were recorded for this clonotype. The chain carries TRBV29-1 and TRBJ2-3; 7 bases are shared with TRBD2. CDR3 length: 15 residues. In germline, CDR1 is SQVTM, CDR2 ANQGSEA. Trimming took 6 bases from V and 6 from J; bases not matched to a gene: 15. The CDR3 protein is CSVDPTSSQGDTQYF. As DNA, the CDR3 is TGCAGCGTCGATCCGACTAGCTCCCAAGGGGATACGCAGTATTTT.

This clonotype showed up many times. The chain employs TRBV12-3 or TRBV12-4 and TRBJ2-3; 10 bases agree with TRBD1. The CDR3 runs 14 residues. The junction had 3 bases not matched to a gene; V was cut back by 5 bases and J by 4 bases. The CDR3 nucleotides read TGTGCCAGCAGTAGGACAGGGGGGTCAGATACGCAGTATTTT. Translating it yields CASSRTGGSDTQYF.

In its sample, this clonotype was seen many times. The chain links TRBV20-1 to TRBJ2-3, with 10 nucleotides matching TRBD1. Germline trimming cut 5 bases from V and 6 bases from J; bases unmatched to any gene: 8. This CDR3 spans 14 amino acids. The V gene's germline CDR1 is DFQATT and CDR2 SNEGSKA (reference sequence). CDR3 sequence (DNA): TGCAGTGCTCCGAGACAGGGGGCATCCGATACGCAGTATTTT. As protein: CSAPRQGASDTQYF.

CDR3 protein: CASSVDPGVSGRGYTF. The CDR3 DNA follows: TGTGCCAGCAGCGTAGACCCAGGGGTTTCAGGGCGAGGCTACACCTTC. V usage is TRBV9 and J usage is TRBJ1-2; TRBD1 might be the D (6 bases). Trimming stripped 0 bases from V and 8 bases from J, with 20 bases between. The germline V gene encodes CDR1 SGDLS and CDR2 YYNGEE. This CDR3 comprises 16 residues. Variable domain in full (rest from reference TRBV9 and TRBJ1-2): DSGVTQTPKHLITATGQRVTLRCSPRSGDLSVYWYQQSLDQGLQFLIQYYNGEERAKGNILERFSAQQFPDLHSELNLSSLELGDSALYFCASSVDPGVSGRGYTFGSGTRLTVV.

The CDR3 DNA reads TGCGCCAGCAGCTTGCAACTAGCGGGAGGAAACACCGGGGAGCTGTTTTTT. Its translation: CASSLQLAGGNTGELFF. The V call is TRBV5-1, the J call TRBJ2-2; 12 bases fit TRBD2. V lost 1 base, J lost 2 bases, and 3 bases stayed unmatched. CDR3 length: 17 amino acids. Germline CDR1 SGHRS, CDR2 YFSETQ.

Ten or more counts support this clonotype. The chain recombines TRBV2 with TRBJ2-3; 10 bases line up with TRBD2. The V gene's germline CDR1 is SNHLY and CDR2 FYNNEI. This CDR3 has 13 residues. Trimming took 11 bases from V and 0 from J; bases not matched to a gene: 2. The CDR3 nucleotides read TGTGCCCTAGCGGGAGAGAGCACAGATACGCAGTATTTT. Translation: CALAGESTDTQYF.